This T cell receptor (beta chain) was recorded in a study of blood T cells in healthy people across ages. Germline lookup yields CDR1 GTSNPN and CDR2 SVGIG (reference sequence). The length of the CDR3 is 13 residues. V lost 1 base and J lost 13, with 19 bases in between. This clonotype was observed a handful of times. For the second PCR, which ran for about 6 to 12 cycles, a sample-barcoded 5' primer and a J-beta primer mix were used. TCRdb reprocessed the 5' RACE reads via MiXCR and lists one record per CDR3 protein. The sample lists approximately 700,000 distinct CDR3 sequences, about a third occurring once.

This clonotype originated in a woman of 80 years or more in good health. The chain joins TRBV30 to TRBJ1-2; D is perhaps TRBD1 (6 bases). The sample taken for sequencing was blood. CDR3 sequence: CAWSAGGALLRTF. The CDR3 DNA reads TGTGCCTGGAGTGCTGGGGGGGCCCTGCTTCGCACCTTC. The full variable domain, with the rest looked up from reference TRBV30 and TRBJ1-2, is SQTIHQWPATLVQPVGSPLSLECTVEGTSNPNLYWYRQAAGRGLQLLFYSVGIGQISSEVPQNLSASRPQDRQFILSSKKLLLSDSGFYLCAWSAGGALLRTFGSGTRLTVV.